Presented here are 20 T cell receptor beta chains from one specimen sequenced in a study of T cell responses to AZD1222 COVID-19 vaccine (dated by TCRdb to the early 2020s). Read against the paper, the sample's time point label means: about 28 days (+/-7) after the second vaccine dose. Library preparation was by the immunoSEQ multiplex PCR assay. TCRdb obtained this table from immuneACCESS and retained in-frame rearrangements with V and J assigned. These tables miss some clones; where compared with another copy, unresolved V genes account for less than half of the shortfall, and the remainder is unexplained. This sample lists about 140,000 clones; 85% to 90% were detected once. The ten biggest clones cover 3.1% of the sample. The sequencing used peripheral blood, collected 28 days after the second AZD1222 dose. The receptors were gathered from an adult who received the AZD1222 COVID-19 vaccine.

This chain connects TRBV4-2 to TRBJ1-5; TRBD1 aligns across 7 bases. The CDR3 runs 15 residues. Germline V gives CDR1 LGHNA, CDR2 YNFKEQ. Trimming took 5 bases from V and 0 from J; bases not matched to a gene: 4. The DNA for the CDR3 is TGTGCCAGCAGCGAAGGGACAGCTAGCAATCAGCCCCAGCATTTT. Encoded protein: CASSEGTASNQPQHF.

The V and J genes are TRBV5-4 and TRBJ1-1; no clear D. CDR3 length: 11 amino acids. Deletions cut 5 bases from V and 0 bases from J, with 2 bases between. Per the germline V gene, CDR1 is SGHNT and CDR2 is YYREEE (reference sequence). The DNA of the CDR3 is TGTGCCAGCAGATTGAACACTGAAGCTTTCTTT. Translation gives CASRLNTEAFF.

With respect to this clone: Additional DNA sequences in this sample encode the identical CDR3. The chain carries TRBV5-1 and TRBJ1-3, with 7 bases identical to TRBD1. Germline lookup yields CDR1 SGHRS and CDR2 YFSETQ. V lost 1 base and J lost 0; bases outside the gene matches: 1. The CDR3 sequence is 15 residues long. In DNA form, the CDR3 reads TGCGCCAGCAGCTTGACAGGGGACTCTGGAAACACCATATATTTT. It codes for CASSLTGDSGNTIYF.

This clone is a singleton in its sample. The genes are TRBV7-2 and TRBJ2-2, with D maybe TRBD1 (5 bases). Germline assignment: CDR1 SGHTA and CDR2 FQGNSA. The CDR3 is made up of 13 amino acids. The V gene lost 9 bases and the J gene lost 6 bases, with 14 bases spanning the gap. CDR3 loop: CASTITTAGELFF. The DNA for the CDR3 is TGTGCCAGTACCATAACGACAGCCGGGGAGCTGTTTTTT.

The table lists this clone with a count of one. The chain joins TRBV5-1 to TRBJ2-2, with 7 bases fitting TRBD2. This CDR3 has 12 amino acids. Per germline, CDR1 SGHRS and CDR2 YFSETQ. The V gene end was trimmed by 7 bases and the J gene end by 6 bases; junction bases not matched to a gene: 3. This chain's CDR3 is CASRRESGELFF. The CDR3 nucleotides are TGCGCCAGCCGGCGGGAGTCCGGGGAGCTGTTTTTT.

V and J are TRBV12-5 and TRBJ2-5; D not certain. V dropped 6 bases and J dropped 5 bases, with 13 bases sitting between them. The CDR3 has 13 residues. The V gene's germline CDR1 is LGHNT and CDR2 FRNRAP. CDR3 sequence reads: CASGNHLTETQYF. CDR3 nucleotide sequence: TGTGCTAGTGGCAACCACCTCACGGAGACCCAGTACTTC.

The chain combines TRBV11-2 with TRBJ1-5, with D perhaps matching TRBD1 (5 bases). Germline values: CDR1 SGHAT, CDR2 FQNNGV. The CDR3 length is 15 residues. Trimming removed 5 bases at V and 3 bases at J, with 14 bases between. The CDR3 region is CASSRLQAINQPQHF. CDR3 sequence (DNA): TGTGCCAGCAGCAGACTACAGGCAATCAATCAGCCCCAGCATTTT.

The V and J genes are TRBV23-1 and TRBJ2-1, with no clear D. TRBV23-1 is labeled an ORF, and its function is uncertain. This CDR3 is built from 17 residues. V dropped 5 bases and J dropped 5 bases, with 22 bases sitting between them. The CDR3 DNA reads TGCGCCAGCAGTTCGTCCCGGCGCCCCTGGGCTCACAATGAGCAGTTCTTC. Translating gives CASSSSRRPWAHNEQFF.

This clone occurred a few times. J is TRBJ1-1 and V is TRBV9, with a tentative D call TRBD1 (5 bases). CDR3 size: 15 residues. Germline values: CDR1 SGDLS, CDR2 YYNGEE. The germline V and J ends were trimmed by 4 bases and 8 bases, with 21 bases remaining between them. The CDR3 sequence is CASSFASWGVKEAFF. Written as DNA, the CDR3 is TGTGCCAGCAGCTTCGCCTCGTGGGGGGTGAAAGAAGCTTTCTTT.

The V call is TRBV5-4, the J call TRBJ1-2, with D possibly matching TRBD1 (5 bases). The CDR3 contains 13 residues. The ends were cut back, 3 bases at V and 1 base at J, with 7 bases in the middle. CDR1 and CDR2 (germline): SGHNT, YYREEE (reference sequence). CDR3 amino acids: CASSSDNNYGYTF. The DNA for the CDR3 is TGTGCCAGCAGCTCGGACAATAACTATGGCTACACCTTC. Full variable domain (outside the CDR3, taken from reference TRBV5-4 and TRBJ1-2): ETGVTQSPTHLIKTRGQQVTLRCSSQSGHNTVSWYQQALGQGPQFIFQYYREEENGRGNFPPRFSGLQFPNYSSELNVNALELDDSALYLCASSSDNNYGYTFGSGTRLTVV.

The rearrangement joins TRBV7-9 to TRBJ1-1, with D unclear. V lost 6 bases and J lost 0, with 8 bases in between. This CDR3 is built from 13 residues. Germline-derived CDR1 and CDR2 are SEHNR and FQNEAQ (reference sequence). In DNA form, the CDR3 reads TGTGCCAGCAGTCAAGAAATGAACACTGAAGCTTTCTTT. Its translation: CASSQEMNTEAFF.

The CDR3: CASSLEGDKTEKLFF. For the CDR3, the DNA is TGTGCCAGCAGCTTAGAAGGGGACAAGACCGAAAAACTGTTTTTT. The chain couples TRBV7-6 to TRBJ1-4, with D maybe TRBD1 (6 bases). The germline V gene has CDR1 SGHVS and CDR2 FNYEAQ. Trimming removed 1 base at V and 8 bases at J, with 14 bases between. This CDR3 comprises 15 residues.

As regards this clone: This sample also contains other DNA sequences that code for the same CDR3. The V call is TRBV19, the J call TRBJ1-5, with D possibly being TRBD1 (5 bases). CDR1 is LNHDA and CDR2 is SQIVND in the germline V gene (reference sequence). V was pared by 1 base and J by 6 bases, with 13 bases between. The CDR3 contains 15 residues. Written as DNA, the CDR3 is TGTGCCAGTAGTATAGTTGGGGGAGGGAGTCAGCCCCAGCATTTT. It yields the protein CASSIVGGGSQPQHF.

The rearrangement joins TRBV3-1 (or the pseudogene TRBV3-2) to TRBJ1-3; D not certain. This CDR3 has 17 residues. Germline values: CDR1 LGHDT, CDR2 YNNKEL (reference sequence). Trimming pared 2 bases from V and 0 bases from J, leaving 14 bases between. The CDR3 sequence: CASSQPRPDPSGNTIYF. As DNA, the CDR3 is TGTGCCAGCAGCCAACCCCGCCCAGACCCCTCTGGAAACACCATATATTTT.

This clone was observed a handful of times. The CDR3 DNA follows: TGTGCCAGTTTAGTTCGACAGTATAATTCACCCCTCCACTTT. Protein sequence: CASLVRQYNSPLHF. The V and J genes are TRBV6-5 and TRBJ1-6, with D possibly matching TRBD1 (5 bases). The V gene lost 9 bases and the J gene lost 4 bases, with 13 bases spanning the gap. The CDR3 has 14 amino acids. Germline loops: CDR1 MNHEY, CDR2 SVGAGI.

The chain has TRBV16 and TRBJ1-1, with 11 bases aligning to TRBD1. Germline CDR1 and CDR2: KGHSY and FQNENV. The CDR3 loop spans 16 amino acids. Trimming removed 4 bases from V and 7 bases from J; junction bases left unmatched: 11. Here the CDR3 reads CASSRLVIGTGGEAFF. The CDR3 DNA follows: TGTGCCAGCAGCCGTTTGGTGATCGGGACAGGGGGTGAAGCTTTCTTT.

The chain is built from TRBV19 and TRBJ1-5, with D possibly matching TRBD1 (5 bases). The CDR3 sequence is 15 residues long. The V end was cut by 0 bases, the J end by 4 bases, with 10 bases between. CDR1 is LNHDA and CDR2 is SQIVND in the germline V gene (reference sequence). The CDR3 nucleotides read TGTGCCAGTAGTATAGAGGCAGGGCGGAATCAGCCCCAGCATTTT. It encodes CASSIEAGRNQPQHF.

This chain connects TRBV7-2 to TRBJ2-5; 11 bases map to TRBD2. V lost 5 bases and J lost 0; bases outside the gene matches: 8. The CDR3 contains 17 residues. Germline loops: CDR1 SGHTA, CDR2 FQGNSA. The chain's CDR3 is CASSHRASGGHQETQYF. CDR3 coding DNA: TGTGCCAGCAGCCATAGGGCTAGCGGGGGGCACCAAGAGACCCAGTACTTC.

The rearrangement links TRBV4-1 to TRBJ1-2; D remains ambiguous. Germline-derived CDR1 and CDR2 are MGHRA and YSYEKL. V was clipped by 6 bases and J by 4 bases, with 24 bases between them. The CDR3 contains 17 residues. CDR3 DNA: TGCGCCAGCAGACCTGGGGATCTGAAAAAAGCAACCTATGGCTACACCTTC. Translation gives CASRPGDLKKATYGYTF.

The chain is built from TRBV6-2 or TRBV6-3 and TRBJ2-2; 10 positions match TRBD2. Germline V CDR1 and CDR2: MNHEY, SVGEGT. The trim removed 4 bases at V and 6 bases at J, leaving 2 bases unmatched. The CDR3 is 14 residues long. CDR3 DNA: TGTGCCAGCAGTTCCAGCGGGAGGGCCGGGGAGCTGTTTTTT. Its protein is CASSSSGRAGELFF.